Following are 22 T cell receptor beta chains from one sample sequenced in a study of cytomegalovirus exposure and HLA in healthy donors. 60 Vbeta and 13 Jbeta primers were used in PCR. Data came from immunoSEQ multiplex PCR; TCRdb stores just in-frame clones and leaves some out. The table includes some 120,000 clones, roughly a sixth detected once. The specimen sequenced was PBMCs. These receptors all stem from a female donor in good health and CMV-seropositive.

The chain's CDR3 is CASSRDRGLNGYTF. Here the CDR3 DNA reads TGCGCCAGCAGCCGCGACAGGGGCTTAAATGGCTACACCTTC. This chain joins TRBV4-1 and TRBJ1-2; 8 bases match TRBD1. The germline V gene encodes CDR1 MGHRA and CDR2 YSYEKL. The CDR3 contains 14 residues. With 4 bases clipped from V and 6 bases from J, the junction kept 7 bases outside the gene matches.

This clone was counted between two and nine times. The J gene is TRBJ2-3, the V gene TRBV2; TRBD1 agrees at 7 bases. V trimming: 11 bases; J trimming: 0 bases; junction bases outside the gene matches: 5. This CDR3 spans 13 amino acids. CDR1 SNHLY and CDR2 FYNNEI come from the germline V gene. The CDR3 spells CADRDTSTDTQYF. The DNA for the CDR3 is TGTGCCGACAGGGACACAAGCACAGATACGCAGTATTTT.

This rearrangement joins TRBV7-6 to TRBJ1-2, with D tentatively TRBD1 (5 bases). This CDR3 has 15 residues. Trimming cost V 1 base and J 7 bases, with 16 bases left between them. Germline CDR1 SGHVS, CDR2 FNYEAQ. CDR3 sequence reads: CASSLVARAGGGYTF. The CDR3 nucleotides read TGTGCCAGCAGCTTAGTCGCCAGGGCGGGGGGTGGCTACACCTTC. The full variable domain, its missing parts supplied by reference TRBV7-6 and TRBJ1-2, is GAGVSQSPRYKVTKRGQDVALRCDPISGHVSLYWYRQALGQGPEFLTYFNYEAQQDKSGLPNDRFSAERPEGSISTLTIQRTEQRDSAMYRCASSLVARAGGGYTFGSGTRLTVV.

The chain joins TRBV28 to TRBJ2-3; 13 bases are a match to TRBD2. Per germline, CDR1 MDHEN and CDR2 SYDVKM. The CDR3 runs 16 residues. V lost 7 bases to trimming and J lost 6 bases; unmatched junction nucleotides: 10. The CDR3 DNA follows: TGTGCCAGCATGGCCTCCGGGACTAGCGGGGTGGATACGCAGTATTTT. Translated, it gives CASMASGTSGVDTQYF.

J is TRBJ1-3 and V is TRBV4-1, with 7 bases aligning to TRBD1. CDR3 length equals 19 residues. V shed 4 bases and J 0 bases; nucleotides not matched to a gene: 15. Looked up from germline, CDR1 is MGHRA and CDR2 is YSYEKL. CDR3 DNA sequence: TGCGCCAGCAGCCTATTAAGGCCCACAGGGGATAACTCTGGAAACACCATATATTTT. This encodes CASSLLRPTGDNSGNTIYF.

V and J are TRBV4-3 and TRBJ2-2, with 8 bases matching TRBD2. This CDR3 region has 16 residues. Germline CDR1 is LGHNA and CDR2 is YSLEER. The ends lost 8 bases at V and 0 bases at J; junction bases unmatched: 8. CDR3: CASGGAGAANTGELFF. Here the CDR3 DNA reads TGCGCCAGCGGGGGAGCGGGGGCTGCGAACACCGGGGAGCTGTTTTTT.

The genes are TRBV27 and TRBJ1-2, with D hard to call. V gave up 4 bases and J gave up 2 bases, with 11 bases separating them. CDR3 size: 14 residues. Germline loops: CDR1 MNHEY, CDR2 SMNVEV (reference sequence). The CDR3 loop is CASSYRSGNYGYTF. CDR3 in DNA: TGTGCCAGCAGTTATCGGTCGGGAAACTATGGCTACACCTTC.

The rearrangement links TRBV7-6 to TRBJ1-1; TRBD1 matches 7 bases. Germline CDR1 reads SGHVS; CDR2 reads FNYEAQ. J lost 6 bases, V lost 2 bases, and 12 bases had no gene match. This CDR3 contains 16 residues. In DNA, the CDR3 is TGTGCCAGCAGCTTAAAGGTCCCAGGGGGTAAAGCTGAAGCTTTCTTT. Translated: CASSLKVPGGKAEAFF. Based on the CDR3 plus reference TRBV7-6 and TRBJ1-1, the full variable domain is GAGVSQSPRYKVTKRGQDVALRCDPISGHVSLYWYRQALGQGPEFLTYFNYEAQQDKSGLPNDRFSAERPEGSISTLTIQRTEQRDSAMYRCASSLKVPGGKAEAFFGQGTRLTVV.

This clone was seen a handful of times. J is TRBJ2-7 and V is TRBV2, with 10 bases that match TRBD1. The length of the CDR3 is 15 residues. J gave up 5 bases and V 6 bases, and 10 bases lay outside the gene matches. Per the germline V gene, CDR1 is SNHLY and CDR2 is FYNNEI. The CDR3 protein is CASSGQGQGIHEQYF. CDR3 nucleotides: TGTGCCAGCAGCGGGCAGGGACAGGGGATCCACGAGCAGTACTTC. The whole variable domain, remainder taken from reference TRBV2 and TRBJ2-7, is EPEVTQTPSHQVTQMGQEVILRCVPISNHLYFYWYRQILGQKVEFLVSFYNNEISEKSEIFDDQFSVERPDGSNFTLKIRSTKLEDSAMYFCASSGQGQGIHEQYFGPGTRLTVT.

The gene calls are TRBV28 and TRBJ1-5, with unresolved D. Looked up from germline, CDR1 is MDHEN and CDR2 is SYDVKM. V lost 6 bases and J 8 bases, leaving 11 bases between the germline ends. The CDR3 is 12 amino acids. In DNA, the CDR3 is TGTGCCAGCAGCCTCGGTAAGAAGCCCCAGCATTTT. Amino acid sequence: CASSLGKKPQHF.

The sample holds a few counts of this clone. The rearrangement joins TRBV7-8 to TRBJ1-6; 7 bases agree with TRBD1. The germline gives CDR1 SGHVS, CDR2 FQNEAQ. V was pared by 3 bases and J by 4 bases, with 3 bases of the junction left unmatched. CDR3 size: 15 residues. The CDR3 here is CASSFRDSYNSPLHF. CDR3 bases: TGTGCCAGCAGCTTCAGGGACAGTTATAATTCACCCCTCCACTTT.

The chain carries TRBV29-1 and TRBJ1-1; a possible D gene is TRBD1 (6 bases). Trimming cost V 4 bases and J 5 bases, with 14 bases left between them. Germline CDR1 and CDR2: SQVTM and ANQGSEA. The CDR3 loop spans 13 amino acids. This CDR3 reads CSVARPGVTEAFF. The CDR3 coding sequence is TGCAGCGTTGCCCGCCCAGGGGTTACTGAAGCTTTCTTT.

The rearrangement uses TRBV6-1 and TRBJ1-1, with D perhaps matching TRBD1 (6 bases). The V end lost 6 bases, the J end lost 5 bases, and 13 bases lay between the germline ends. Germline values: CDR1 MNHNS, CDR2 SASEGT. CDR3 size: 13 residues. CDR3 nucleotides: TGTGCCAGCAGCACACAGGGTGGGACTGAAGCTTTCTTT. It is translated as CASSTQGGTEAFF.

This chain connects TRBV7-9 to TRBJ2-7; no reliable D call. The CDR3 totals 12 residues. Per the germline V gene, CDR1 is SEHNR and CDR2 is FQNEAQ (reference sequence). Trimming removed 4 bases at V and 3 bases at J, with 7 bases between. The CDR3 reads CASSSPGYEQYF. In DNA, the CDR3 is TGTGCCAGCAGCTCCCCAGGCTACGAGCAGTACTTC.

This clone was seen only a few times. The CDR3: CASSLGSGLNSPLHF. The CDR3 DNA reads as TGTGCCAGCAGCTTAGGTTCGGGTCTCAATTCACCCCTCCACTTT. The chain carries TRBV7-9 and TRBJ1-6, with no clear D. Germline loops: CDR1 SEHNR, CDR2 FQNEAQ (reference sequence). V was cut by 1 base and J by 7 bases, with 11 bases left in between. CDR3 length: 15 amino acids.

This rearrangement joins TRBV10-3 to TRBJ2-3; 10 nucleotides agree with TRBD2. J lost 2 bases, V lost 0 bases, and 11 bases had no gene match. This CDR3 spans 19 amino acids. From germline, CDR1 is ENHRY and CDR2 SYGVKD. The CDR3: CAISESWVWTSGNTDTQYF. CDR3 nucleotides: TGTGCCATCAGTGAGTCATGGGTTTGGACTAGCGGAAACACAGATACGCAGTATTTT.

The genes are TRBV6-1 and TRBJ2-5; D remains unclear. Trimming took off 2 bases at V and 3 bases at J, with 7 bases between the two ends. This CDR3 has 13 residues. The germline CDR1 and CDR2 sequences are MNHNS and SASEGT. The CDR3 DNA is TGTGCCAGCAGTGAACAGGTGGAAGAGACCCAGTACTTC. Translation: CASSEQVEETQYF.

The sample holds a few counts of this clone. Distinct nucleotide sequences in the sample also encode this CDR3. This sequence joins TRBV7-6 and TRBJ1-1; weak D call: TRBD1 (6 bases). Between the trimmed V and J ends, which lost 5 bases and 3 bases, there was a span of 10 bases. Germline V gives CDR1 SGHVS, CDR2 FNYEAQ. The CDR3 consists of 13 residues. In DNA form, the CDR3 reads TGTGCCAGCAGCCCAAGACAGGACACTGAAGCTTTCTTT. Translation: CASSPRQDTEAFF.

This clone appeared a few times. The junction does not match germline at one end; this may be a read error. The chain is built from TRBV5-1 and TRBJ2-1; 7 bases map to TRBD2. CDR1 and CDR2 (germline): SGHRS, YFSETQ. This CDR3 is 16 amino acids long. CDR3 sequence: CASSLTGTNSYNERFF. In DNA, the CDR3 is TGCGCCAGCAGCTTAACCGGGACTAACTCCTACAATGAGCGGTTCTTC.

The chain employs TRBV25-1 and TRBJ2-5; 9 nucleotides line up with TRBD1. V dropped 1 base and J dropped 2; count of bases not matched to a gene: 2. Per the germline V gene, CDR1 is MGHDK and CDR2 is SYGVNS. The CDR3 is 15 residues long. In nucleotides, the CDR3 is TGTGCCAGCAGTGAATTAGGACAGGGGCAAGAGACCCAGTACTTC. Translation gives CASSELGQGQETQYF. The full variable domain, in which reference TRBV25-1 and TRBJ2-5 provide the parts outside the CDR3, is EADIYQTPRYLVIGTGKKITLECSQTMGHDKMYWYQQDPGMELHLIHYSYGVNSTEKGDLSSESTVSRIRTEHFPLTLESARPSHTSQYLCASSELGQGQETQYFGPGTRLLVL.

This clone was counted only a few times. The genes are TRBV6-6 and TRBJ1-2, with 12 nucleotides matching TRBD1. Germline lookup yields CDR1 MNHNY and CDR2 SVGAGI (reference sequence). CDR3 size: 16 residues. Germline trimming cut 5 bases from V and 7 bases from J; bases unmatched to any gene: 11. The CDR3 reads CASSNFGTGGGGGYTF. CDR3 nucleotide sequence: TGTGCCAGCAGTAATTTTGGGACAGGGGGCGGAGGTGGCTACACCTTC.

The chain is built from TRBV5-1 and TRBJ2-7; D perhaps matches TRBD2 (6 bases). The germline V gene has CDR1 SGHRS and CDR2 YFSETQ. The CDR3 extends over 14 amino acids. V was trimmed by 2 bases and J by 0 bases, leaving 9 bases between them. In DNA, the CDR3 is TGCGCCAGCAGCTTTGGGGAGGCCTCCTACGAGCAGTACTTC. This codes for CASSFGEASYEQYF. Supplemented by reference TRBV5-1 and TRBJ2-7, the full variable domain reads KAGVTQTPRYLIKTRGQQVTLSCSPISGHRSVSWYQQTPGQGLQFLFEYFSETQRNKGNFPGRFSGRQFSNSRSEMNVSTLELGDSALYLCASSFGEASYEQYFGPGTRLTVT.